The 24 T cell receptor beta chains below were found in one sample sequenced in a study of glioma-infiltrating T cells after dendritic cell vaccination. Sequenced by immunoSEQ multiplex PCR; TCRdb stores in-frame clones only, minus some. Counted here are around 100,000 clones, roughly 80% occurring once; the ten biggest clones make up over 9.5%. This sample comprised blood, obtained before dendritic cell vaccination. These receptors originate from a human donor with glioblastoma.

The rearrangement links TRBV15 to TRBJ1-2; no firm D call. CDR1 and CDR2 from the germline V gene are LNHNV and YYDKDF (reference sequence). The ends were cut back, 0 bases at V and 11 bases at J, with 16 bases in the middle. The CDR3 totals 14 residues. The CDR3 nucleotides read TGTGCCACCAGCAGAGATCGAACAGCTTTTCGTTACACCTTC. Encoded protein: CATSRDRTAFRYTF.

This chain joins TRBV7-2 and TRBJ2-5, with D possibly being TRBD2 (5 bases). V was cut by 2 bases and J by 4 bases, with 8 bases left in between. Germline V CDR1 and CDR2: SGHTA, FQGNSA. This CDR3 spans 13 amino acids. Here the CDR3 reads CASSLREGETQYF. CDR3 DNA sequence: TGTGCCAGCAGCTTACGGGAAGGAGAGACCCAGTACTTC.

The chain links TRBV5-4 to TRBJ2-7; tentative D call: TRBD2 (6 bases). From germline, CDR1 is SGHNT and CDR2 YYREEE (reference sequence). This CDR3 is 15 amino acids long. V was shortened by 0 bases and J by 6 bases, with 16 bases between the two germline ends. Written as DNA, the CDR3 is TGTGCCAGCAGCTTGGATAGGGAGGCGGCGCCCGAGCAGTACTTC. Translation: CASSLDREAAPEQYF.

The chain carries TRBV4-1 and TRBJ2-7, with 9 nucleotides matching TRBD2. The germline V gene encodes CDR1 MGHRA and CDR2 YSYEKL. Unmatched junction bases numbered 6, after V lost 6 bases and J lost 0 bases. This CDR3 contains 15 residues. This CDR3 is CASRDSGGSSYEQYF. CDR3 nucleotides: TGCGCCAGCAGAGATAGCGGGGGCAGCTCCTACGAGCAGTACTTC.

This clone was detected a few times. Within the sample, other DNA sequences also encode this same CDR3. The gene calls are TRBV7-2 and TRBJ2-1, with a weak D call TRBD2 (5 bases). Looked up from germline, CDR1 is SGHTA and CDR2 is FQGNSA. CDR3 size: 16 residues. Trimming left V 5 bases short and J 0 bases short, with 14 bases between. The CDR3 DNA reads as TGTGCCAGCAGCCTCCGGACTGGGAGCTCCTACAATGAGCAGTTCTTC. It translates to CASSLRTGSSYNEQFF.

The J gene is TRBJ1-4, the V gene TRBV19, with a possible D match to TRBD1 (5 bases). In germline, CDR1 is LNHDA, CDR2 SQIVND (reference sequence). The germline V and J ends were trimmed by 3 bases and 8 bases, with 16 bases remaining between them. The CDR3 loop spans 15 amino acids. CDR3 bases: TGTGCCAGTAGTATTGGGGGGGACTCGGGGGAAAAACTGTTTTTT. This codes for CASSIGGDSGEKLFF.

V gene TRBV5-1 combines with J gene TRBJ2-2; 11 nucleotides match TRBD2. In germline, CDR1 is SGHRS, CDR2 YFSETQ. This CDR3 region has 16 residues. Trimming removed 4 bases from V and 1 base from J; junction bases left unmatched: 3. CDR3: CASSPGTSGNTGELFF. In DNA form, the CDR3 reads TGCGCCAGCAGCCCAGGGACTAGCGGGAACACCGGGGAGCTGTTTTTT. The full variable domain, completed using reference TRBV5-1 and TRBJ2-2, is KAGVTQTPRYLIKTRGQQVTLSCSPISGHRSVSWYQQTPGQGLQFLFEYFSETQRNKGNFPGRFSGRQFSNSRSEMNVSTLELGDSALYLCASSPGTSGNTGELFFGEGSRLTVL.

The genes are TRBV19 and TRBJ2-7, with a weak D call TRBD1 (6 bases). CDR3 length: 14 amino acids. Trimming took 4 bases from V and 2 from J, leaving 12 bases between them. CDR1 LNHDA and CDR2 SQIVND come from the germline V gene (reference sequence). This CDR3 reads CASSKPGQTYEQYF. The CDR3 DNA reads as TGTGCCAGTAGTAAACCGGGACAAACCTACGAGCAGTACTTC.

The gene calls are TRBV7-9 and TRBJ2-1, with 8 bases lining up with TRBD2. V shed 2 bases and J 0 bases; nucleotides not matched to a gene: 9. CDR3 length: 18 residues. Per the germline V gene, CDR1 is SEHNR and CDR2 is FQNEAQ (reference sequence). The CDR3 is CASSLYGAGGLSYNEQFF. CDR3 sequence (DNA): TGTGCCAGCAGCTTATATGGGGCGGGGGGCCTCTCCTACAATGAGCAGTTCTTC.

The chain links TRBV7-9 to TRBJ2-7; D not certain. The CDR3 is 11 residues long. The germline gives CDR1 SEHNR, CDR2 FQNEAQ (reference sequence). With 10 bases removed from V and 11 bases from J, the gap between germline ends came to 18 bases. DNA of the CDR3: TGTGCCATCCCCCCACTCCCGGTAGAGTACTTC. It yields the protein CAIPPLPVEYF.

As regards this clone: The germline gene is not matched at one end of the junction; a read error may be the cause. The chain recombines TRBV2 with TRBJ2-5; D gene unclear. The germline gives CDR1 SNHLY, CDR2 FYNNEI. This CDR3 region has 15 residues. Written as DNA, the CDR3 is TGTGCCAGCAGCGAAGGTCGGTTAAACCAAGAGACCCAGTACTTC. This sequence encodes CASSEGRLNQETQYF.

The chain joins TRBV5-4 to TRBJ2-1, with 8 nucleotides matching TRBD2. V gave up 4 bases and J gave up 4 bases; unmatched junction bases: 10. There are 16 residues in the CDR3. The V gene's germline CDR1 is SGHNT and CDR2 YYREEE (reference sequence). CDR3 sequence (DNA): TGTGCCAGCAGCCAAGCTCGGGGGGGCCAGTACAATGAGCAGTTCTTC. It encodes CASSQARGGQYNEQFF.

This rearrangement joins TRBV2 to TRBJ1-2; 8 nucleotides align to TRBD1. The CDR3 is made up of 15 amino acids. Germline CDR1 reads SNHLY; CDR2 reads FYNNEI. The trim removed 8 bases at V and 7 bases at J, leaving 15 bases unmatched. The CDR3 spells CASRKTRGREGGYTF. CDR3 sequence (DNA): TGTGCCAGCCGGAAGACCAGGGGGCGAGAAGGTGGCTACACCTTC.

The rearrangement uses TRBV11-2 and TRBJ1-2, with 11 bases that match TRBD1. Germline CDR1 SGHAT, CDR2 FQNNGV. This CDR3 region has 17 residues. Unmatched junction bases numbered 8, after V lost 1 base and J lost 4 bases. As DNA, the CDR3 is TGTGCCAGCAGCTTAGGGACAGGGGGCTTCGGGGTCTATGGCTACACCTTC. This encodes CASSLGTGGFGVYGYTF.

This sequence joins TRBV20-1 and TRBJ2-7, with TRBD1 as a possible D gene (5 bases). Germline V gene data show CDR1 as DFQATT and CDR2 as SNEGSKA (reference sequence). V was trimmed by 6 bases and J by 6 bases, leaving 12 bases between them. The CDR3 covers 11 residues. The chain's CDR3 is CSARTISEQYF. CDR3 coding DNA: TGCAGTGCCCGGACAATAAGCGAGCAGTACTTC.

CDR3: CASSLHQGAAKNEQYF. CDR3 coding DNA: TGCGCCAGCAGCCTACACCAGGGGGCGGCCAAGAACGAGCAGTACTTC. This chain links TRBV4-1 with TRBJ2-7; the match to TRBD1 covers 8 bases. With V trimmed by 4 bases and J by 5 bases, 13 bases remained unmatched. The CDR3 covers 16 residues. CDR1 is MGHRA, CDR2 YSYEKL, per germline.

The chain carries TRBV11-2 and TRBJ1-4; weak D call: TRBD1 (6 bases). This CDR3 is 15 amino acids long. Germline V CDR1 and CDR2: SGHAT, FQNNGV. Trimming stripped 5 bases from V and 7 bases from J, with 17 bases between. Here the CDR3 reads CASSHTAGAFEKLFF. DNA of the CDR3: TGTGCCAGCAGCCACACAGCGGGGGCCTTTGAAAAACTGTTTTTT.

The rearrangement joins TRBV5-4 to TRBJ2-7; 7 bases map to TRBD1. Germline loops: CDR1 SGHNT, CDR2 YYREEE (reference sequence). The CDR3 runs to 17 residues. Trimming at V came to 1 base and at J to 5 bases, leaving 15 bases not matched to a gene. CDR3: CASSLPPPDRSLDEQYF. CDR3 nucleotides: TGTGCCAGCAGCTTGCCGCCTCCGGACAGGTCCCTGGACGAGCAGTACTTC.

The CDR3 nucleotides are TGTGCCAGCAGTACCAAAGCGGGGGCTGGCACAGATACGCAGTATTTT. Amino acids: CASSTKAGAGTDTQYF. V usage is TRBV7-2 and J usage is TRBJ2-3; TRBD2 matches 8 bases. This CDR3 contains 16 residues. Germline trimming cut 6 bases from V and 1 base from J; bases unmatched to any gene: 9. Per the germline V gene, CDR1 is SGHTA and CDR2 is FQGNSA.

The V and J genes are TRBV5-1 and TRBJ2-7; no clear D. Trimming removed 0 bases at V and 0 bases at J, with 7 bases between. Looked up from germline, CDR1 is SGHRS and CDR2 is YFSETQ. The CDR3 totals 14 residues. CDR3 region: CASSLGGLSYEQYF. CDR3 coding DNA: TGCGCCAGCAGCTTGGGTGGGCTCTCCTACGAGCAGTACTTC.

This clone showed up just a few times. The J gene is TRBJ2-3, the V gene TRBV19; no definite D call. CDR1 and CDR2 (germline): LNHDA, SQIVND (reference sequence). The V end lost 2 bases, the J end lost 1 base, and 7 bases lay between the germline ends. The CDR3 loop spans 14 amino acids. The DNA for the CDR3 is TGTGCCAGTAGTATACAGGCACGCACAGATACGCAGTATTTT. Encoded protein: CASSIQARTDTQYF.

This chain uses TRBV7-3 with TRBJ2-1; the match to TRBD1 covers 7 bases. Per the germline V gene, CDR1 is SGHTA and CDR2 is FQGTGA. The CDR3 sequence is 14 residues long. V lost 2 bases, J lost 4 bases, and 2 bases stayed unmatched. CDR3 protein: CASSLGTEYNEQFF. In DNA form, the CDR3 reads TGTGCCAGCAGCTTAGGGACAGAGTACAATGAGCAGTTCTTC.

This clone was detected only once. This chain uses TRBV11-3 with TRBJ1-2; weak D call: TRBD1 (6 bases). V shed 4 bases and J shed 0 bases, with 12 bases lying between them. The germline V gene has CDR1 SGHNT and CDR2 YENEEA. This CDR3 has 15 residues. The DNA for the CDR3 is TGTGCCAGCAGCTCTTGGACAGAAGCTAACTATGGCTACACCTTC. Amino acids: CASSSWTEANYGYTF.

This rearrangement joins TRBV4-1 to TRBJ1-1; the D gene is possibly TRBD1 (5 bases). The CDR3 spans 15 residues. Germline V gene sequence: CDR1 MGHRA, CDR2 YSYEKL. Trimming pared 0 bases from V and 4 bases from J, leaving 12 bases between. CDR3 DNA sequence: TGCGCCAGCAGCCAAGAACGGTCCAGGGCCACTGAAGCTTTCTTT. This gives the protein CASSQERSRATEAFF.